Sequencing of this T cell receptor beta chain was carried out in a study of response to subunit inactivated influenza vaccine. Study-wide findings and caveats: Researchers suggested that each seasonal influenza vaccination recruits few new T cells.

This clonotype was recorded a few times. The antigen remains undetermined. Trimming removed 2 bases from V and 0 bases from J, with 5 bases in between. This CDR3 has 15 amino acids. TCRdb reprocessed the RT-PCR reads via MiXCR and lists one record per CDR3 protein. This sample has approximately 500,000 distinct CDR3 sequences, with approximately 13% found just once. The chain has TRBV12-3 or TRBV12-4 and TRBJ2-6; D not resolved. This sequence originates from a man in his forties or fifties who received an inactivated influenza vaccine. The specimen was PBMCs from blood, collected around seven weeks after vaccination. Here the CDR3 reads CASSLSHSGANVLTF. The CDR3 DNA follows: TGTGCCAGCAGTTTAAGTCACTCTGGGGCCAACGTCCTGACTTTC.